This TCR beta chain comes out of a study of control samples from healthy donors and cancer patients. V lost 0 bases to trimming and J lost 9 bases, with 9 bases between them. The CDR3 runs to 14 residues. CDR1 and CDR2 (germline): LGHNA, YSLEER. Data came from immunoSEQ multiplex PCR; TCRdb stores just in-frame clones and leaves some out. The profile shows tens of thousands of clones, 91% of them singletons. This chain links TRBV4-3 with TRBJ1-6; D possibly corresponds to TRBD1 (6 bases). The TCR sequence derives from a man aged 45-65 years with lung cancer. The sample comprised PBMCs. The chain's CDR3 is CASSQDRGGSPLHF. DNA for the CDR3: TGCGCCAGCAGCCAAGATCGAGGGGGTTCACCCCTCCACTTT.